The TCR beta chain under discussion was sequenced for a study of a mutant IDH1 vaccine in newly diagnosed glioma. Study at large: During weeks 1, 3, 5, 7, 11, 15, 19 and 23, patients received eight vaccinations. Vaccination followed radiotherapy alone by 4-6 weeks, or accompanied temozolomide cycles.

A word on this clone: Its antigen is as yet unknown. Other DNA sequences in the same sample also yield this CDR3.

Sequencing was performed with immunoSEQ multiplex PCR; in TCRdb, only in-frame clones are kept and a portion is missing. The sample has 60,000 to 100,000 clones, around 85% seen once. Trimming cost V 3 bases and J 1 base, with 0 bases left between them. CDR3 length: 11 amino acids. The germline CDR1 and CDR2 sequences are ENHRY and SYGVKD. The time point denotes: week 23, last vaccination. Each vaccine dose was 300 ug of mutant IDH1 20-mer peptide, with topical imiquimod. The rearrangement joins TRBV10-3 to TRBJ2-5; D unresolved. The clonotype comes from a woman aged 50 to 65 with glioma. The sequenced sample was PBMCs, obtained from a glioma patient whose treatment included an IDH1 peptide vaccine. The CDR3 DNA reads TGTGCCATCAGTGACCAAGAGACCCAGTACTTC. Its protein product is CAISDQETQYF.